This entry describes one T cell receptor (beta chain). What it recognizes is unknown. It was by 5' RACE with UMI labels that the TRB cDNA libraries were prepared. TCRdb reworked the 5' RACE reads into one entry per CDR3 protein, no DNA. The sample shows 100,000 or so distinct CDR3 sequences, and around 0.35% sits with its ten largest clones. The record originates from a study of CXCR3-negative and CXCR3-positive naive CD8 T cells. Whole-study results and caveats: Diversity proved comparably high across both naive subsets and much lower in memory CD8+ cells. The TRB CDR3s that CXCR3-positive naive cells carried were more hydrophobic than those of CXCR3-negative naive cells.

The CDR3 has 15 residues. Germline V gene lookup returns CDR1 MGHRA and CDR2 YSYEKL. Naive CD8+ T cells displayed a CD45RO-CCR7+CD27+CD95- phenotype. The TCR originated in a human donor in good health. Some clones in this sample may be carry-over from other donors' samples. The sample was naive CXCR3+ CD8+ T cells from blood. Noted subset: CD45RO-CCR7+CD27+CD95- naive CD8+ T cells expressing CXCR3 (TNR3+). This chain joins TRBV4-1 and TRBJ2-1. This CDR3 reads CASSPAATLYNEQFF.